The clone carrying this TCR beta chain was picked up many times. The antigen is undetermined. Looked up from germline, CDR1 is SGHKS and CDR2 is YYEKEE (reference sequence). Trimming stripped 0 bases from V and 1 base from J, with 21 bases between. This CDR3 has 19 residues. Noted time point: sample taken at primary tumor resection. This entry comes from a study of spatial heterogeneity in lung cancer. Study results and caveats: The number of expanded tumor alpha and beta chains correlated with mutation number.

In TCRdb, the 5' RACE reads were re-called with MiXCR into one record per CDR3 protein. The data hold 20,000 to 25,000 distinct CDR3 sequences, with around 6.6% observed a single time. The clonotype originates from a male donor with early-stage non-small cell lung cancer. The J gene is TRBJ2-3, the V gene TRBV5-5, with TRBD2 as a possible D gene (6 bases). Material: lung tumor tissue, obtained at surgery. The CDR3: CASSLVPLLRGWGTDTQYF. The CDR3 DNA sequence: TGTGCCAGCAGCTTGGTTCCCCTTCTCCGGGGGTGGGGCACAGATACGCAGTATTTT.